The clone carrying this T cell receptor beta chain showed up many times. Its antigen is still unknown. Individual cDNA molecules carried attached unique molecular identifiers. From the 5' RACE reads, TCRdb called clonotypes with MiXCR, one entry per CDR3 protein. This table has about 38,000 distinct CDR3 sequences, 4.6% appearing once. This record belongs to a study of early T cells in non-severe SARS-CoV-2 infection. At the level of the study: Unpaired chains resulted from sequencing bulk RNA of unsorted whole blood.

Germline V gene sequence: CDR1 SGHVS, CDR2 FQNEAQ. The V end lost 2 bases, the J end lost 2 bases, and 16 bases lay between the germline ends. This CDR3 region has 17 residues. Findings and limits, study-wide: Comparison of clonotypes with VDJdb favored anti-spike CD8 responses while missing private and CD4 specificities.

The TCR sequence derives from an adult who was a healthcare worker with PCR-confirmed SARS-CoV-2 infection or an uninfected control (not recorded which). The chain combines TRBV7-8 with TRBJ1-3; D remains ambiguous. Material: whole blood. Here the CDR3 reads CASSLSFRKRPGNTIYF. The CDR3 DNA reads TGTGCCAGCAGCTTAAGTTTTAGGAAAAGACCTGGAAACACCATATATTTT.